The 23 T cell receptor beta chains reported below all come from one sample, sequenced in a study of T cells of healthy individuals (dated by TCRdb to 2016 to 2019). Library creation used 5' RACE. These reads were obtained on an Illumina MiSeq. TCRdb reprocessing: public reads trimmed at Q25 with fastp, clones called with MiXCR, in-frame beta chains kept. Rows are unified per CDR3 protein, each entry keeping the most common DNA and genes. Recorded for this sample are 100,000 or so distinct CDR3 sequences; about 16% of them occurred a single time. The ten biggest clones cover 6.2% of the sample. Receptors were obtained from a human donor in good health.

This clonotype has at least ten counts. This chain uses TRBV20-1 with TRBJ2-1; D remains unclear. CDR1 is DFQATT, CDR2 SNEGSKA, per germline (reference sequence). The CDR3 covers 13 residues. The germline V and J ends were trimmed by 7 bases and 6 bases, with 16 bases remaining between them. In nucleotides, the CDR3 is TGCAGTGTTCCACCCAGCTTCACCAATGAGCAGTTCTTC. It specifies CSVPPSFTNEQFF.

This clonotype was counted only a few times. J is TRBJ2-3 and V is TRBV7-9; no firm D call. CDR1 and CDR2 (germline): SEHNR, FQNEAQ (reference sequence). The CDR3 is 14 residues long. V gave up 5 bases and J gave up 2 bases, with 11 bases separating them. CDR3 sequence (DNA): TGTGCCAGCAGCCGCAGTGGGTTCACAGATACGCAGTATTTT. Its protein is CASSRSGFTDTQYF.

As DNA, the CDR3 is TGTGCCAGCAGACCAATGGGGGGTGGGTATGGCTACACCTTC. Translating it yields CASRPMGGGYGYTF. The chain joins TRBV11-2 to TRBJ1-2; possibly TRBD1 for D (5 bases). This CDR3 has 14 amino acids. Germline V gene sequence: CDR1 SGHAT, CDR2 FQNNGV. Deletions cut 6 bases from V and 5 bases from J, with 16 bases between.

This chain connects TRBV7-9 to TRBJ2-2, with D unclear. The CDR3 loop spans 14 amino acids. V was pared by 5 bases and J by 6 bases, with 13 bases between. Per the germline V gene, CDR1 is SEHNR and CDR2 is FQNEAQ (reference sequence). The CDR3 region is CASSEPIGSGELFF. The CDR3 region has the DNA TGTGCCAGCAGCGAACCTATAGGCTCCGGGGAGCTGTTTTTT.

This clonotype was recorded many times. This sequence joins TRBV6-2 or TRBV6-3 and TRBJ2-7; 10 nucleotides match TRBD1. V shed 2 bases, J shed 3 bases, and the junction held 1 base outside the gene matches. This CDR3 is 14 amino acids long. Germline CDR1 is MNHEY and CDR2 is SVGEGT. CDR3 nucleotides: TGTGCCAGCAGTTACGGGGACAGGGGCTACGAGCAGTACTTC. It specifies CASSYGDRGYEQYF.

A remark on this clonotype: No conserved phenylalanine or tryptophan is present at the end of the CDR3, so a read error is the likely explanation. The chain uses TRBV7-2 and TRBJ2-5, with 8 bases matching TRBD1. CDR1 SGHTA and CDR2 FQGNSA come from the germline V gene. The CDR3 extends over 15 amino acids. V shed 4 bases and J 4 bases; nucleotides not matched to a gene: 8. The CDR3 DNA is TGTGCCAGCAGCTACCGGACAGGGATTGGAGAGACCCAGTACCTC. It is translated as CASSYRTGIGETQYL.

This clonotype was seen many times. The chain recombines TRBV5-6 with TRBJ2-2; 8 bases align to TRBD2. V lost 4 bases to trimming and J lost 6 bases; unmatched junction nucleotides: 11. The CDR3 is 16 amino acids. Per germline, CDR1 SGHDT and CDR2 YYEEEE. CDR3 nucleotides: TGTGCCAGCAGCACCAAGCGGGGGAGCGTTCCCGGGGAGCTGTTTTTT. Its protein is CASSTKRGSVPGELFF.

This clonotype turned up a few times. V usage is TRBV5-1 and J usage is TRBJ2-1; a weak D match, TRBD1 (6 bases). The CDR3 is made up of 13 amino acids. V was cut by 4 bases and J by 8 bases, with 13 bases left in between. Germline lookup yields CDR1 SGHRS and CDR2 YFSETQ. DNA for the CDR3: TGCGCCAGCAGCCCCCAGGGGAAGCATGAGCAGTTCTTC. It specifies CASSPQGKHEQFF.

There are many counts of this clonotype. DNA for the CDR3: TGTGCCAGCAGCGCCCCCTTAACGGGGATCAACACCGGGGAGCTGTTTTTT. Its translation is CASSAPLTGINTGELFF. This chain links TRBV9 with TRBJ2-2; weak D call: TRBD2 (5 bases). V lost 3 bases and J 2 bases, leaving 17 bases between the germline ends. The germline V gene has CDR1 SGDLS and CDR2 YYNGEE. The CDR3 is 17 residues long.

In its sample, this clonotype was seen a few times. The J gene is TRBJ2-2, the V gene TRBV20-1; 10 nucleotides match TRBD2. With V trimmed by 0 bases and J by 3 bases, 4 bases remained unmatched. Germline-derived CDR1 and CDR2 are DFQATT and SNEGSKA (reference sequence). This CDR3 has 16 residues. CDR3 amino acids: CSARDILAGDTGELFF. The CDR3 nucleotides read TGCAGTGCTAGAGATATCCTAGCGGGGGACACCGGGGAGCTGTTTTTT.

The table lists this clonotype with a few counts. DNA of the CDR3: TGTGCCAGCAGTTTTATCGACAGGCTGCTTAATTCACCCCTCCACTTT. Protein: CASSFIDRLLNSPLHF. The chain has TRBV27 and TRBJ1-6, with D perhaps TRBD1 (6 bases). V lost 3 bases to trimming and J lost 6 bases, with 15 bases between them. CDR1 and CDR2 (germline): MNHEY, SMNVEV (reference sequence). This CDR3 is built from 16 residues.

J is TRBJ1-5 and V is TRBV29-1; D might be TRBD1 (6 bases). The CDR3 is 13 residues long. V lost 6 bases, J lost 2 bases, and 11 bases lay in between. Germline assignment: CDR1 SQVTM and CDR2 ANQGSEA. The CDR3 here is CSVASGGNQPQHF. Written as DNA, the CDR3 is TGCAGCGTCGCCTCAGGGGGCAATCAGCCCCAGCATTTT.

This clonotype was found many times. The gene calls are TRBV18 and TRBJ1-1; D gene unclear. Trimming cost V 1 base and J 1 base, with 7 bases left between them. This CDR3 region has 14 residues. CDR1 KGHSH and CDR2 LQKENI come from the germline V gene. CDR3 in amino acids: CASSPLASNTEAFF. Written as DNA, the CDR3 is TGTGCCAGCTCACCACTGGCTTCGAACACTGAAGCTTTCTTT.

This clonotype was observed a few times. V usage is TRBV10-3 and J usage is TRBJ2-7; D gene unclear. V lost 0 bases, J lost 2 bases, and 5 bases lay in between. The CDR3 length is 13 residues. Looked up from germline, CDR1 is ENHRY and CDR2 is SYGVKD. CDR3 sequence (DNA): TGTGCCATCAGTGAGTCAGGAGCCTACGAGCAGTACTTC. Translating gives CAISESGAYEQYF.

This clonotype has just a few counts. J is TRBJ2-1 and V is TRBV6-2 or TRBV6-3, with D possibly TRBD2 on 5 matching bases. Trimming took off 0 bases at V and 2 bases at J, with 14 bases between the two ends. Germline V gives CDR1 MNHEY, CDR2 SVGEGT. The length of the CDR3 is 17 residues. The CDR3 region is CASSYSNLGRPYNEQFF. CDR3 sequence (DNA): TGTGCCAGCAGTTACTCGAATTTGGGGAGACCCTACAATGAGCAGTTCTTC.

The CDR3 nucleotides are TGTGCCAGCAGCATTGACGGGGGCTCCTACGAGCAGTACTTC. Its protein is CASSIDGGSYEQYF. The gene calls are TRBV11-2 and TRBJ2-7, with D maybe TRBD2 (6 bases). Trimming took off 5 bases at V and 0 bases at J, with 11 bases between the two ends. In germline, CDR1 is SGHAT, CDR2 FQNNGV. The CDR3 runs to 14 residues.

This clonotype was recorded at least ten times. The CDR3 region is CAWSVGGRDGANVLTF. The CDR3, as DNA: TGTGCCTGGAGCGTAGGTGGTAGGGACGGGGCCAACGTCCTGACTTTC. The rearrangement uses TRBV30 and TRBJ2-6, with D perhaps TRBD1 or TRBD2 (5 bases each). This CDR3 has 16 residues. In germline, CDR1 is GTSNPN, CDR2 SVGIG (reference sequence). V dropped 3 bases and J dropped 4 bases, with 16 bases sitting between them.

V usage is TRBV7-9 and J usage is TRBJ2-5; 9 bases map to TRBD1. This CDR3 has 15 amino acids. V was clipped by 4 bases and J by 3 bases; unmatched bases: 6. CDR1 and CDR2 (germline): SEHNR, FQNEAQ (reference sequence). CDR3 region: CASSSGTGPKETQYF. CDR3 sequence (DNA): TGTGCCAGCAGCTCCGGGACAGGGCCTAAAGAGACCCAGTACTTC.

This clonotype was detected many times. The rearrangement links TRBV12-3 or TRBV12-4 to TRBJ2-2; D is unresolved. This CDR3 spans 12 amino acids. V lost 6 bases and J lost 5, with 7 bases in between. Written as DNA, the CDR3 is TGTGCCAGCAGCCGCGGAACCGGGGAGCTGTTTTTT. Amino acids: CASSRGTGELFF.

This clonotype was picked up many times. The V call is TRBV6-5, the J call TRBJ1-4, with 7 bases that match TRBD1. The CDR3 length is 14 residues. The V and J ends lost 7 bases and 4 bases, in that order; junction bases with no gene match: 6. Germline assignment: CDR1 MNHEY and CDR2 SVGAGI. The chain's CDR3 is CASTVDRSNEKLFF. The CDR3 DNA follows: TGTGCCAGCACCGTGGACAGGAGTAATGAAAAACTGTTTTTT.

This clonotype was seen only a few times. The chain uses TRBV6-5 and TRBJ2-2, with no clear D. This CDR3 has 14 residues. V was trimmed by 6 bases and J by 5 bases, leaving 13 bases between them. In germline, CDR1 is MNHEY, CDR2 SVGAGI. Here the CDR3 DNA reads TGTGCCAGCAGGAAGCCAGCGTCGACCGGGGAGCTGTTTTTT. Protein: CASRKPASTGELFF.

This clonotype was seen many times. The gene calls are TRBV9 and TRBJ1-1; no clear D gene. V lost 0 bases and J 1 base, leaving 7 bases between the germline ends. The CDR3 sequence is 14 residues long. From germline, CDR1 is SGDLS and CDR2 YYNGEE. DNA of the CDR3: TGTGCCAGCAGCGTAGGTTGGGGGAACACTGAAGCTTTCTTT. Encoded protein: CASSVGWGNTEAFF.

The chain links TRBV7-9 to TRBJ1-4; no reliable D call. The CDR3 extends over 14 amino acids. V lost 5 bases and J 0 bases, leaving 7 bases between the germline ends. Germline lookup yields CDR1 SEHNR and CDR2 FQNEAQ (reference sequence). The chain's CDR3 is CASSKIATNEKLFF. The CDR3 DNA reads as TGTGCCAGCAGCAAGATTGCAACTAATGAAAAACTGTTTTTT.